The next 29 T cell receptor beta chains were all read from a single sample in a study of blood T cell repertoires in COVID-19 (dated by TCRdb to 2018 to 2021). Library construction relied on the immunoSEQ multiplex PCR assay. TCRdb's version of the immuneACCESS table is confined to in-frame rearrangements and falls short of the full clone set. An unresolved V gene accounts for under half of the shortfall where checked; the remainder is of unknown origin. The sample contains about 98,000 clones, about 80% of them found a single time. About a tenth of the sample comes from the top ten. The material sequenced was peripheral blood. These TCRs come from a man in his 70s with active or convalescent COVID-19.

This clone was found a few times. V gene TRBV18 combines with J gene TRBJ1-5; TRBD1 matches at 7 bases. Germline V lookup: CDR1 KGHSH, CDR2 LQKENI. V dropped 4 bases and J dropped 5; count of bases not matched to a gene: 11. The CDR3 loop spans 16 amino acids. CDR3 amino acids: CASSRSIGTGDQPQHF. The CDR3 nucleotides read TGTGCCAGCTCACGATCTATAGGAACAGGGGATCAGCCCCAGCATTTT.

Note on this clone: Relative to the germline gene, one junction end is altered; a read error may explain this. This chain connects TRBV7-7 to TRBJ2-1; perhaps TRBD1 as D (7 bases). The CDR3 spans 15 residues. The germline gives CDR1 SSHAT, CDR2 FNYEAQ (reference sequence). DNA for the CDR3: TGTGCTAGCAGCCGCCAGGGGGGACGCTACAATGAGCAGTTCTTC. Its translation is CASSRQGGRYNEQFF.

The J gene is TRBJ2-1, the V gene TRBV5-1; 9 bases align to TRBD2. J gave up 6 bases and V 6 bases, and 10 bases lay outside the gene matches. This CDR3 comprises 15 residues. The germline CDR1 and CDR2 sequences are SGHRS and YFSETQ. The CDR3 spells CASTPGSSGANEQFF. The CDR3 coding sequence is TGCGCCAGCACCCCCGGATCTAGCGGGGCCAATGAGCAGTTCTTC.

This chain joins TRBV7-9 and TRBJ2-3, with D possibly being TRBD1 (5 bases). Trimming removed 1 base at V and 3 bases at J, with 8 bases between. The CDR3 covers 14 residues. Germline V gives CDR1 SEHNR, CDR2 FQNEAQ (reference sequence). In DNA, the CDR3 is TGTGCCAGCAGCTTAGAGGGGCCAACAGATACGCAGTATTTT. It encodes CASSLEGPTDTQYF.

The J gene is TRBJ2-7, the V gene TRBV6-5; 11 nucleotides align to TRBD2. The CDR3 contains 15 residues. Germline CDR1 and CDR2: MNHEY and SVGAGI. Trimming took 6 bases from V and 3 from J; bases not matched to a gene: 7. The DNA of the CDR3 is TGTGCCAGCAGACCTAGCGGGGGGTACATCTACGAGCAGTACTTC. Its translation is CASRPSGGYIYEQYF.

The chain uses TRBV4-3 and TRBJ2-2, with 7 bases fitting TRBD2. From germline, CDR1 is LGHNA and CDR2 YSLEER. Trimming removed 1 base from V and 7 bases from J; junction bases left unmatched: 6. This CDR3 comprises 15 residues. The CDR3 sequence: CASSQGSGMGGELFF. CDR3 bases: TGCGCCAGCAGCCAAGGGAGCGGGATGGGCGGGGAGCTGTTTTTT.

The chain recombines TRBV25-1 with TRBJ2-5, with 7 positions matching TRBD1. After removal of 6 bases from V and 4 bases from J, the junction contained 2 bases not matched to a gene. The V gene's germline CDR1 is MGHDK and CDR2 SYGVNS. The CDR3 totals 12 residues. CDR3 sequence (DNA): TGTGCCAGCAGGGGACAGTCAGAGACCCAGTACTTC. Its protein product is CASRGQSETQYF.

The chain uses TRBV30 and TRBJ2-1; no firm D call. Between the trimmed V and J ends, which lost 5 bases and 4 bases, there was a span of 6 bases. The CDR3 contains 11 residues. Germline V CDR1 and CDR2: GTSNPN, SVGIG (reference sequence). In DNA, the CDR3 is TGTGCCTGGGCAGGTTACAATGAGCAGTTCTTC. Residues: CAWAGYNEQFF.

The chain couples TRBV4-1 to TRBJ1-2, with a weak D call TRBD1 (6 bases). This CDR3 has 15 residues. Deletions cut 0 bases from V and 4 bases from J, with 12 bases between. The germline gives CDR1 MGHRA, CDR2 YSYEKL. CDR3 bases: TGCGCCAGCAGCCAAGAACAGGGACCTGGCTATGGCTACACCTTC. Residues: CASSQEQGPGYGYTF.

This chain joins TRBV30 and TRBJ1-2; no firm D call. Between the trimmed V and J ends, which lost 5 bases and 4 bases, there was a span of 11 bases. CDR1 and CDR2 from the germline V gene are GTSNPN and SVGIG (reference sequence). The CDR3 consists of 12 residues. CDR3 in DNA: TGTGCCTGGGCGTTGAGAAGCTATGGCTACACCTTC. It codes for CAWALRSYGYTF.

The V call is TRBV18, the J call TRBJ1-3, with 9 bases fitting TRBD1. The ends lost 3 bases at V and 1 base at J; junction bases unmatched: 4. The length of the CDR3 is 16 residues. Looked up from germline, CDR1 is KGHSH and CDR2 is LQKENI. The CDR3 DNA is TGTGCCAGCTCACCGGAACAGGGGGCTTCTGGAAACACCATATATTTT. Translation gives CASSPEQGASGNTIYF.

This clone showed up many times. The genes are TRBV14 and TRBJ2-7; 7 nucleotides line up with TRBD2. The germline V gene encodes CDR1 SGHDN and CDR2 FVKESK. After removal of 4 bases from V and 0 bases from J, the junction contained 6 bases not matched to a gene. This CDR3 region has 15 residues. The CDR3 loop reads CASSRGAGYSYEQYF. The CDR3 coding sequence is TGTGCCAGCAGCCGCGGAGCGGGGTACTCCTACGAGCAGTACTTC.

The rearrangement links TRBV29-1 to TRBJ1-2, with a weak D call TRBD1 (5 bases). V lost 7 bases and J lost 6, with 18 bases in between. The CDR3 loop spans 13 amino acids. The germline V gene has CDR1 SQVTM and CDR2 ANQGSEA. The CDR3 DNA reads TGCAGCGCCCAGCGGGGCGCCAGGGATGGCTACACCTTC. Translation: CSAQRGARDGYTF. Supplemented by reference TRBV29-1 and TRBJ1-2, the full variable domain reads SAVISQKPSRDICQRGTSLTIQCQVDSQVTMMFWYRQQPGQSLTLIATANQGSEATYESGFVIDKFPISRPNLTFSTLTVSNMSPEDSSIYLCSAQRGARDGYTFGSGTRLTVV.

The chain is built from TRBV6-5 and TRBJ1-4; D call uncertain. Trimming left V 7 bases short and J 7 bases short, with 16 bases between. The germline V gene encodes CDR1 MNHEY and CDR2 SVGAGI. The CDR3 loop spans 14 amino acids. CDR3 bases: TGTGCCAGCACCGGACTCTCCTGGGGTGAAAAACTGTTTTTT. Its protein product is CASTGLSWGEKLFF.

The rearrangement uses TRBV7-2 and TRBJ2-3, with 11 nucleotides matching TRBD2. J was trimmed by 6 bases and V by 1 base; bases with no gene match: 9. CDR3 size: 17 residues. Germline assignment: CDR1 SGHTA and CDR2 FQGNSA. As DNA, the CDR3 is TGTGCCAGCAGCTTAGATCTTAGCGGGGGGGCGATGGATACGCAGTATTTT. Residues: CASSLDLSGGAMDTQYF. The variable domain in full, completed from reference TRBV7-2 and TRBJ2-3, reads GAGVSQSPSNKVTEKGKDVELRCDPISGHTALYWYRQSLGQGLEFLIYFQGNSAPDKSGLPSDRFSAERTGGSVSTLTIQRTQQEDSAVYLCASSLDLSGGAMDTQYFGPGTRLTVL.

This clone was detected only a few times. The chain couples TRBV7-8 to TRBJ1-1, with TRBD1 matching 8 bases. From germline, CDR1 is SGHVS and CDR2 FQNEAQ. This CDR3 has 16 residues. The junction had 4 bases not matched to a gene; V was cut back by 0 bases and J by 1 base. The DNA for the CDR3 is TGTGCCAGCAGCTTAGCGCAAGGACAGGGGAACACTGAAGCTTTCTTT. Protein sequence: CASSLAQGQGNTEAFF.

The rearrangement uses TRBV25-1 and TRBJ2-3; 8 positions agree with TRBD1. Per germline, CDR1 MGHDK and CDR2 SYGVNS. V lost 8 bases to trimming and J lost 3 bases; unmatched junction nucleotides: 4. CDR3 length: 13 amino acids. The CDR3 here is CASHRGSTDTQYF. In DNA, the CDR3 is TGTGCCAGCCACAGGGGGTCTACAGATACGCAGTATTTT.

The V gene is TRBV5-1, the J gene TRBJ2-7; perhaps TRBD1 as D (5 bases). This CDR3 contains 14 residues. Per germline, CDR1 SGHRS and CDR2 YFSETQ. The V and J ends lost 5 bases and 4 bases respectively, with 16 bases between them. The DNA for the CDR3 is TGCGCCAGCAGGGAACGCTACTCAGGGTACGAGCAGTACTTC. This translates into CASRERYSGYEQYF.

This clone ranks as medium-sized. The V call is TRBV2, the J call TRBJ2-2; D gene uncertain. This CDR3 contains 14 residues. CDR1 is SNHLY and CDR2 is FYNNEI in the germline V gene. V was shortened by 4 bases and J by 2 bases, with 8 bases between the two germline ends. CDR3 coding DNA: TGTGCCAGCAGTGGTTACAGTAACACCGGGGAGCTGTTTTTT. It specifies CASSGYSNTGELFF.

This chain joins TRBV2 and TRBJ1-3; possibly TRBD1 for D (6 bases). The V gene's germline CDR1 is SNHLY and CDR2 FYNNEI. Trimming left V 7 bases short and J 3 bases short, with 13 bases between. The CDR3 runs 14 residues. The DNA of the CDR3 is TGTGCCAGCAATTCCCAGGGGCTTGGAAACACCATATATTTT. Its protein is CASNSQGLGNTIYF.

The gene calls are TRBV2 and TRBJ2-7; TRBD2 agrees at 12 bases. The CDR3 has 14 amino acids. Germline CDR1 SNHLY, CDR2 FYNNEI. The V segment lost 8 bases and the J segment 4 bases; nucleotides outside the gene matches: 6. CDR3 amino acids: CASPPSGGEYEQYF. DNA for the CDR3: TGTGCCAGCCCACCTAGCGGGGGGGAATACGAGCAGTACTTC.

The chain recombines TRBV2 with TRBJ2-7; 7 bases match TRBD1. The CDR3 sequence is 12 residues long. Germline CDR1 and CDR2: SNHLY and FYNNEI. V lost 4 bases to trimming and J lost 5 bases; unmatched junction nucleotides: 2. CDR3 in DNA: TGTGCCAGCAGTGGACAGGGTGACGAGCAGTACTTC. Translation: CASSGQGDEQYF.

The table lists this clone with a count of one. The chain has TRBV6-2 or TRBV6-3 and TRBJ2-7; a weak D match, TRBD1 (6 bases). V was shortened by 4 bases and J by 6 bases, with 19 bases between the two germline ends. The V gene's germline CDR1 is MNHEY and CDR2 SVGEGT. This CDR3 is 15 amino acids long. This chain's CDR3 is CASSWGRGGMGEQYF. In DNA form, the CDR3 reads TGTGCCAGCAGTTGGGGACGAGGGGGAATGGGCGAGCAGTACTTC.

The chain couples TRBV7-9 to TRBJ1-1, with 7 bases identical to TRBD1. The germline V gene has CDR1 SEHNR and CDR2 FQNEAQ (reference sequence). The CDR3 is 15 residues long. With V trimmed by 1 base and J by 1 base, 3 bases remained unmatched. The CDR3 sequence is CASSLGQGGNTEAFF. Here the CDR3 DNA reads TGTGCCAGCAGCTTAGGCCAGGGGGGGAACACTGAAGCTTTCTTT.

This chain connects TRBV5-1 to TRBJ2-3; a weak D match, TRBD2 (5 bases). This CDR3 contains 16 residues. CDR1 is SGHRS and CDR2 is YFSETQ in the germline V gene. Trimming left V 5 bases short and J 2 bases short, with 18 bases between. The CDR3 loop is CASRKVLLRVTDTQYF. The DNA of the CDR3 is TGCGCCAGCAGGAAGGTCCTGTTGAGGGTCACAGATACGCAGTATTTT.

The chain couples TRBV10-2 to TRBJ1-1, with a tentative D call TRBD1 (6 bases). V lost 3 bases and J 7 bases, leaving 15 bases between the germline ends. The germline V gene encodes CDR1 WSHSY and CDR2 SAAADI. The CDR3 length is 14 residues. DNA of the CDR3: TGCGCCAGCAGTGACCTACAGGGTGCCCGTGAAGCTTTCTTT. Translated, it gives CASSDLQGAREAFF.

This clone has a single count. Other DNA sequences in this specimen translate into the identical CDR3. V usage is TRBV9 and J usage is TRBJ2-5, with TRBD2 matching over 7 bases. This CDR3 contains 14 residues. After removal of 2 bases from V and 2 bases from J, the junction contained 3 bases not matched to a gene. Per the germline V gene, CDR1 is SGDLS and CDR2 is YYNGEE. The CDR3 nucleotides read TGTGCCAGCAGCGTGGGAGGGCTACAAGAGACCCAGTACTTC. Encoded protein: CASSVGGLQETQYF. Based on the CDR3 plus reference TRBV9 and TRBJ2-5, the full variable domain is DSGVTQTPKHLITATGQRVTLRCSPRSGDLSVYWYQQSLDQGLQFLIQYYNGEERAKGNILERFSAQQFPDLHSELNLSSLELGDSALYFCASSVGGLQETQYFGPGTRLLVL.

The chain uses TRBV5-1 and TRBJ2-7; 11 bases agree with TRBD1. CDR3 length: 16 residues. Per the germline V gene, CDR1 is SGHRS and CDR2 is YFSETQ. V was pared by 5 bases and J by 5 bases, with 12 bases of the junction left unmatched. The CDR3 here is CASSSLLPGQGDEQYF. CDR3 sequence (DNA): TGCGCCAGCAGTTCCCTCCTACCGGGACAGGGGGACGAGCAGTACTTC.

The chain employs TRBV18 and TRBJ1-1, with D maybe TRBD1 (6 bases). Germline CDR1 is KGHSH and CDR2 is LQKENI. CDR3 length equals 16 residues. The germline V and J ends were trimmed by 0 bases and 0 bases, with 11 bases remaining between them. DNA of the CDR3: TGTGCCAGCTCACCACCGAAAGGACAGTTGAACACTGAAGCTTTCTTT. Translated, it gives CASSPPKGQLNTEAFF.